The 27 T cell receptor beta chains given below trace back to one sample, sequenced in a study of Ad26.COV2.S vaccination and SARS-CoV-2 variants. Regarding treatment: around 19 received Ad26.COV2.S at low or high dose, single or two shots; a few received placebo; per-sample allocation not given. Collection of the samples took place on day 63 after the first injection of vaccine or placebo. Profiled with immunoSEQ multiplex PCR; TCRdb holds only in-frame clones, not every one. The sample has 430,000 or so clones; roughly 89% are singletons. This sample comprised peripheral blood, obtained in a trial of Ad26.COV2.S vaccine versus placebo. The receptors stem from a person aged 18-65 years who received the Ad26.COV2.S COVID-19 vaccine or a placebo.

The chain uses TRBV5-8 and TRBJ2-1; TRBD2 matches 8 bases. Looked up from germline, CDR1 is SGHTS and CDR2 is YDEGEE. V lost 0 bases, J lost 7 bases, and 9 bases stayed unmatched. CDR3 length: 16 residues. CDR3 sequence: CASSLVGLASGNEQFF. CDR3 DNA sequence: TGTGCCAGCAGCTTGGTCGGACTAGCTTCGGGGAATGAGCAGTTCTTC. Using reference TRBV5-8 and TRBJ2-1 for the parts outside the CDR3, the full variable domain is EAGVTQSPTHLIKTRGQQATLRCSPISGHTSVYWYQQALGLGLQFLLWYDEGEERNRGNFPPRFSGRQFPNYSSELNVNALELEDSALYLCASSLVGLASGNEQFFGPGTRLTVL.

The chain joins TRBV7-2 to TRBJ2-1; D ambiguous. CDR1 SGHTA and CDR2 FQGNSA come from the germline V gene. The V gene lost 7 bases and the J gene lost 8 bases, with 18 bases spanning the gap. This CDR3 region has 14 residues. In nucleotides, the CDR3 is TGTGCCAGCACCCCGAGTCGGCAAAGCGATGAGCAGTTCTTC. Its protein is CASTPSRQSDEQFF. The variable domain in full, with the rest retrieved from reference TRBV7-2 and TRBJ2-1, is GAGVSQSPSNKVTEKGKDVELRCDPISGHTALYWYRQSLGQGLEFLIYFQGNSAPDKSGLPSDRFSAERTGGSVSTLTIQRTQQEDSAVYLCASTPSRQSDEQFFGPGTRLTVL.

The V and J genes are TRBV7-8 and TRBJ1-1, with D perhaps TRBD1 (6 bases). V gave up 2 bases and J gave up 5 bases, with 9 bases separating them. This CDR3 has 13 amino acids. From germline, CDR1 is SGHVS and CDR2 FQNEAQ. CDR3 residues: CASSLYRDTEAFF. DNA of the CDR3: TGTGCCAGCAGCTTATACAGGGATACTGAAGCTTTCTTT.

This clone was seen a few times. This chain links TRBV2 with TRBJ2-7, with 7 bases identical to TRBD1. CDR3 size: 13 residues. V lost 7 bases to trimming and J lost 1 base; unmatched junction nucleotides: 4. Germline V gene sequence: CDR1 SNHLY, CDR2 FYNNEI. In DNA form, the CDR3 reads TGTGCCAGCATGGTGGGACAGTCCTACGAGCAGTACGTC. Its protein product is CASMVGQSYEQYV.

The J gene is TRBJ2-2, the V gene TRBV9; D may be TRBD1 (6 bases). The germline V gene has CDR1 SGDLS and CDR2 YYNGEE. The CDR3 covers 17 residues. V lost 5 bases, J lost 5 bases, and 22 bases lay in between. CDR3 nucleotides: TGTGCCAGCAGTAGAGACCCCGACAGGCTCCAAACCGGGGAGCTGTTTTTT. It encodes CASSRDPDRLQTGELFF.

V usage is TRBV18 and J usage is TRBJ2-5; 8 nucleotides agree with TRBD1. Germline assignment: CDR1 KGHSH and CDR2 LQKENI. The J segment lost 2 bases and the V segment lost 4 bases, leaving 9 bases of the junction unmatched. This CDR3 contains 16 residues. The CDR3 coding sequence is TGTGCCAGCTCACTTATTGTGGACAGGGTGCAAGAGACCCAGTACTTC. It encodes CASSLIVDRVQETQYF. The full variable domain, its missing parts supplied by reference TRBV18 and TRBJ2-5, is NAGVMQNPRHLVRRRGQEARLRCSPMKGHSHVYWYRQLPEEGLKFMVYLQKENIIDESGMPKERFSAEFPKEGPSILRIQQVVRGDSAAYFCASSLIVDRVQETQYFGPGTRLLVL.

The V gene is TRBV2, the J gene TRBJ1-6; weak D call: TRBD1 (5 bases). The V and J ends lost 4 bases and 8 bases respectively, with 9 bases between them. CDR1 and CDR2 from the germline V gene are SNHLY and FYNNEI. This CDR3 is 13 amino acids long. The DNA of the CDR3 is TGTGCCAGCAGTGGGGACTCTTATTCACCCCTCCACTTT. This codes for CASSGDSYSPLHF.

This chain uses TRBV11-3 with TRBJ2-3; TRBD2 agrees at 13 bases. In germline, CDR1 is SGHNT, CDR2 YENEEA. The CDR3 length is 16 residues. The trim removed 5 bases at V and 6 bases at J, leaving 8 bases unmatched. CDR3 nucleotides: TGTGCCAGCAGCGGATGGACTAGCGGGAGTAGGGATACGCAGTATTTT. Translated, it gives CASSGWTSGSRDTQYF.

The chain recombines TRBV4-3 with TRBJ2-1, with TRBD2 matching over 15 bases. The germline V gene has CDR1 LGHNA and CDR2 YSLEER. V was clipped by 3 bases and J by 12 bases; unmatched bases: 3. The CDR3 runs to 14 residues. The CDR3 region has the DNA TGCGCCAGCAGCCAGGGACTAGCGGGGGGAGGGCAGTTCTTC. It encodes CASSQGLAGGGQFF.

This chain joins TRBV2 and TRBJ1-6; 7 bases align to TRBD1. The junction had 4 bases not matched to a gene; V was cut back by 8 bases and J by 0 bases. The CDR3 totals 15 residues. Germline V CDR1 and CDR2: SNHLY, FYNNEI. The CDR3 sequence: CASGQASSYNSPLHF. The CDR3 region has the DNA TGTGCCAGCGGACAGGCGAGCTCCTATAATTCACCCCTCCACTTT.

The genes are TRBV6-2 or TRBV6-3 and TRBJ2-3, with D possibly called TRBD1 or TRBD2 (5 bases each). There are 15 residues in the CDR3. Trimming cost V 1 base and J 1 base, with 9 bases left between them. Germline assignment: CDR1 MNHEY and CDR2 SVGEGT. CDR3 sequence (DNA): TGTGCCAGCAGTTACTTGTGGGACGGCACAGATACGCAGTATTTT. It yields the protein CASSYLWDGTDTQYF.

The chain has TRBV2 and TRBJ2-2, with D perhaps TRBD2 (5 bases). Germline CDR1 is SNHLY and CDR2 is FYNNEI. The V end lost 4 bases, the J end lost 3 bases, and 12 bases lay between the germline ends. The CDR3 has 15 residues. CDR3 nucleotide sequence: TGTGCCAGCAGTGCAATGGCGAGGGACACCGGGGAGCTGTTTTTT. This translates into CASSAMARDTGELFF.

The chain uses TRBV27 and TRBJ1-1, with D possibly matching TRBD1 (5 bases). The germline V and J ends were trimmed by 6 bases and 2 bases, with 19 bases remaining between them. The germline gives CDR1 MNHEY, CDR2 SMNVEV (reference sequence). The CDR3 is made up of 16 amino acids. In nucleotides, the CDR3 is TGTGCCAGCAGCCGAGAAAGGGACGGCGTCAACACTGAAGCTTTCTTT. It yields the protein CASSRERDGVNTEAFF.

The chain is built from TRBV18 and TRBJ1-5, with D possibly matching TRBD1 (5 bases). Per germline, CDR1 KGHSH and CDR2 LQKENI. The CDR3 has 13 residues. The V end was cut by 5 bases, the J end by 7 bases, with 12 bases between. CDR3 in amino acids: CASSGARDQPQHF. CDR3 coding DNA: TGTGCCAGCTCAGGGGCCCGGGACCAGCCCCAGCATTTT.

The rearrangement links TRBV5-1 to TRBJ2-3, with 7 nucleotides matching TRBD1. Looked up from germline, CDR1 is SGHRS and CDR2 is YFSETQ. With V trimmed by 4 bases and J by 0 bases, 2 bases remained unmatched. The CDR3 runs to 14 residues. The CDR3 here is CASSRTGSTDTQYF. CDR3 DNA: TGCGCCAGCAGCAGGACAGGCAGCACAGATACGCAGTATTTT.

The V and J genes are TRBV20-1 and TRBJ2-3; 8 nucleotides align to TRBD2. The CDR3 runs to 13 residues. The V and J ends lost 3 bases and 6 bases, in that order; junction bases with no gene match: 5. Germline V lookup: CDR1 DFQATT, CDR2 SNEGSKA (reference sequence). Here the CDR3 DNA reads TGCAGTGCTAGTGCGACTAGCGCCGATACGCAGTATTTT. As protein: CSASATSADTQYF.

The rearrangement uses TRBV4-1 and TRBJ2-7, with D uncertain. This CDR3 region has 13 residues. Germline CDR1 is MGHRA and CDR2 is YSYEKL. Trimming removed 0 bases from V and 4 bases from J, with 7 bases in between. The CDR3 sequence is CASSQEDMYEQYF. For the CDR3, the DNA is TGCGCCAGCAGCCAAGAAGACATGTACGAGCAGTACTTC.

The V gene is TRBV18, the J gene TRBJ1-1; D call uncertain. The CDR3 contains 12 residues. V was shortened by 2 bases and J by 4 bases, with 5 bases between the two germline ends. Germline V gene data show CDR1 as KGHSH and CDR2 as LQKENI. This CDR3 reads CASSPTTTEAFF. DNA of the CDR3: TGTGCCAGCTCACCAACGACCACTGAAGCTTTCTTT.

The genes are TRBV27 and TRBJ2-1; 9 nucleotides match TRBD2. Trimming took 3 bases from V and 2 from J; bases not matched to a gene: 5. This CDR3 has 16 residues. Germline V gene data show CDR1 as MNHEY and CDR2 as SMNVEV (reference sequence). As DNA, the CDR3 is TGTGCCAGCAGTTTTCTGCGGGGGGGCACCTACAATGAGCAGTTCTTC. Amino acid sequence: CASSFLRGGTYNEQFF.

V and J are TRBV30 and TRBJ1-2; TRBD1 matches 7 bases. Per germline, CDR1 GTSNPN and CDR2 SVGIG (reference sequence). V lost 3 bases to trimming and J lost 8 bases; unmatched junction nucleotides: 6. CDR3 length: 12 amino acids. CDR3 region: CAWSDRVRGYTF. The CDR3 DNA reads TGTGCCTGGAGCGACAGGGTCCGAGGCTACACCTTC.

The V and J genes are TRBV18 and TRBJ1-1, with D maybe TRBD1 (6 bases). Between the trimmed V and J ends, which lost 2 bases and 4 bases, there was a span of 17 bases. Germline CDR1 KGHSH, CDR2 LQKENI. The CDR3 extends over 16 amino acids. Here the CDR3 DNA reads TGTGCCAGCTCACCAAGCCTAAGGGGAGGGGGCACTGAAGCTTTCTTT. Amino acid sequence: CASSPSLRGGGTEAFF.

The V gene is TRBV27, the J gene TRBJ2-2; TRBD1 matches 11 bases. Losses at the gene ends were 0 bases for V and 6 bases for J; bases not matched to a gene: 0. The length of the CDR3 is 15 residues. Looked up from germline, CDR1 is MNHEY and CDR2 is SMNVEV (reference sequence). As DNA, the CDR3 is TGTGCCAGCAGTTTATCGGACAGGGGGCCCGGGGAGCTGTTTTTT. This gives the protein CASSLSDRGPGELFF.

A note on this clone: Other nucleotide sequences in the sample specify the same CDR3. This chain connects TRBV3-1 (or the pseudogene TRBV3-2) to TRBJ1-6; D not resolved. The CDR3 length is 11 residues. Trimming took off 1 base at V and 14 bases at J, with 6 bases between the two ends. Germline loops: CDR1 LGHDT, CDR2 YNNKEL (reference sequence). The CDR3 reads CASSQGRTLHF. The DNA of the CDR3 is TGTGCCAGCAGCCAAGGACGGACCCTCCACTTT.

This clone was counted a single time. V is TRBV28 and J is TRBJ1-6; a weak D match, TRBD1 (5 bases). There are 16 residues in the CDR3. V lost 7 bases, J lost 8 bases, and 21 bases lay in between. Germline CDR1 MDHEN, CDR2 SYDVKM. Here the CDR3 reads CASNEAARVSDSPLHF. CDR3 sequence (DNA): TGTGCCAGCAATGAGGCCGCCAGGGTGAGTGATTCACCCCTCCACTTT.

The chain links TRBV12-5 to TRBJ2-3; 9 bases agree with TRBD2. V dropped 4 bases and J dropped 0; count of bases not matched to a gene: 5. There are 16 residues in the CDR3. Germline CDR1 is LGHNT and CDR2 is FRNRAP. The CDR3 bases are TGTGCTAGTGGTTCGGGACTAGCAGCTAGCACAGATACGCAGTATTTT. It codes for CASGSGLAASTDTQYF.

V usage is TRBV5-6 and J usage is TRBJ1-3; D ambiguous. The CDR3 totals 15 residues. Germline lookup yields CDR1 SGHDT and CDR2 YYEEEE. V was clipped by 5 bases and J by 0 bases, with 12 bases between them. CDR3 bases: TGTGCCAGCAGGATCAAGGGCTACTCTGGAAACACCATATATTTT. This encodes CASRIKGYSGNTIYF. Drawing the rest from reference TRBV5-6 and TRBJ1-3, the complete variable domain is DAGVTQSPTHLIKTRGQQVTLRCSPKSGHDTVSWYQQALGQGPQFIFQYYEEEERQRGNFPDRFSGHQFPNYSSELNVNALLLGDSALYLCASRIKGYSGNTIYFGEGSWLTVV.

The chain couples TRBV4-3 to TRBJ1-6; D is perhaps TRBD1 (5 bases). Trimming stripped 0 bases from V and 5 bases from J, with 17 bases between. The CDR3 spans 18 residues. Germline CDR1 is LGHNA and CDR2 is YSLEER. The CDR3 loop reads CASSQDAPHAGHNSPLHF. Written as DNA, the CDR3 is TGCGCCAGCAGCCAAGATGCCCCTCACGCAGGGCATAATTCACCCCTCCACTTT.